This record concerns one T cell receptor beta chain sequence. The V gene's germline CDR1 is SGDLS and CDR2 YYNGEE. CDR3 length equals 15 residues. V lost 0 bases to trimming and J lost 6 bases, with 12 bases between them. Authors' processing steps: Amplification from reference gene primers served as the basis for estimated nucleated cell counts. Using immunoSEQ multiplex PCR, the repertoire was profiled, and TCRdb retains in-frame clones only, with some absent. V and J calls and clone size follow that table, whereas D and trimming were derived from the DNA. The sample carries about 250,000 clones, about 90% recorded once. This entry comes from a study of blood T cell repertoires in COVID-19. On the study more broadly: COVID-19 samples from acute and convalescent phases originated in the United States, Italy and Spain. PBMCs, B-cell-depleted T cells, or T cells provided the cDNA or gDNA that made up the material.

Seattle patients were enrolled during active infection and followed longitudinally. The sequencing input was peripheral blood. The chain combines TRBV9 with TRBJ2-2; D unclear. The source of this sequence is an older woman with COVID-19, enrolled during active disease. The CDR3 DNA follows: TGTGCCAGCAGCGTAGGAAGGAGAGACGCCGGGGAGCTGTTTTTT. This translates into CASSVGRRDAGELFF.